Reported below is one TCR beta chain. The sample belongs to a study of blood T cell repertoires in COVID-19. About the study: The United States, Italy and Spain were the sources of the acute and convalescent COVID-19 samples.

Method: immunoSEQ multiplex PCR; TCRdb's copy keeps in-frame clones and lacks some. The table has under 150,000 clones, about four fifths seen once; the top ten hold 9.7%. This CDR3 is built from 12 residues. Germline CDR1 is SGHRS and CDR2 is YFSETQ. Trimming cost V 2 bases and J 7 bases, with 7 bases left between them. The specimen was peripheral blood. This chain uses TRBV5-1 with TRBJ2-1; D might be TRBD1 (5 bases). The sequence was obtained from a man in his forties with active or convalescent COVID-19. For the CDR3, the DNA is TGCGCCAGCAGCTTCCAGGGAAATGAGCAGTTCTTC. Translated, it gives CASSFQGNEQFF.